The 20 T cell receptor beta chains below all came from one sample that was sequenced in a study of graft-versus-host responses after intestinal transplantation. These receptors have no identified antigens. Repertoires were generated with immunoSEQ multiplex PCR, while TCRdb's copy carries only in-frame clones and drops some. The table includes approximately 100,000 clones, roughly 93% detected once. This specimen consisted of unstimulated CD8+ T cells sorted from spleen or lymph node cells, obtained before intestinal transplant. These receptors came from a human donor who received an intestinal transplant.

The rearrangement links TRBV19 to TRBJ1-5, with a tentative D call TRBD1 (6 bases). The CDR3 totals 18 residues. Germline-derived CDR1 and CDR2 are LNHDA and SQIVND (reference sequence). The V end lost 3 bases, the J end lost 0 bases, and 18 bases lay between the germline ends. CDR3 DNA sequence: TGTGCCAGTAGTATTTCCCCGGGGGGCGTCTATAGCAATCAGCCCCAGCATTTT. Amino acids: CASSISPGGVYSNQPQHF.

This sequence joins TRBV4-1 and TRBJ1-4, with 9 positions matching TRBD1. The CDR3 has 16 amino acids. The ends lost 5 bases at V and 0 bases at J; junction bases unmatched: 4. Germline values: CDR1 MGHRA, CDR2 YSYEKL. CDR3 protein: CASSLRQGATNEKLFF. The CDR3 nucleotides are TGCGCCAGCAGCTTACGACAGGGGGCAACTAATGAAAAACTGTTTTTT.

This chain uses TRBV2 with TRBJ1-3; no clear D gene. From germline, CDR1 is SNHLY and CDR2 FYNNEI. There are 15 residues in the CDR3. V dropped 4 bases and J dropped 0 bases, with 10 bases sitting between them. CDR3 in DNA: TGTGCCAGCAGTGCCGCGGGGTTCTCTGGAAACACCATATATTTT. Protein sequence: CASSAAGFSGNTIYF.

This chain uses TRBV6-5 with TRBJ2-7; TRBD1 matches at 9 bases. V gave up 5 bases and J gave up 1 base; unmatched junction bases: 6. Germline CDR1 is MNHEY and CDR2 is SVGAGI. The CDR3 length is 15 residues. The CDR3 DNA reads TGTGCCAGCAGTAGCACGGGACAGGGATCCTACGAGCAGTACTTC. The encoded protein is CASSSTGQGSYEQYF.

This chain uses TRBV5-1 with TRBJ2-5; no clear D gene. The germline gives CDR1 SGHRS, CDR2 YFSETQ. The CDR3 loop spans 14 amino acids. Trimming stripped 1 base from V and 0 bases from J, with 7 bases between. CDR3 residues: CASSLNPDQETQYF. The CDR3 DNA reads TGCGCCAGCAGCTTGAATCCAGACCAAGAGACCCAGTACTTC.

V usage is TRBV7-9 and J usage is TRBJ1-1; D is possibly TRBD1 (5 bases). Germline V gene lookup returns CDR1 SEHNR and CDR2 FQNEAQ (reference sequence). Trimming cost V 6 bases and J 3 bases, with 17 bases left between them. The CDR3 totals 15 residues. In nucleotides, the CDR3 is TGTGCCAGCAGTCCAGAGGGGATGGGGGACACTGAAGCTTTCTTT. Encoded protein: CASSPEGMGDTEAFF.

The chain is built from TRBV2 and TRBJ2-7; weak D call: TRBD1 (6 bases). Germline CDR1 is SNHLY and CDR2 is FYNNEI. CDR3 length: 14 residues. Trimming took 8 bases from V and 2 from J, leaving 16 bases between them. Written as DNA, the CDR3 is TGTGCCAGCGGGGGCAACAGGGTCCCCTACGAGCAGTACTTC. This encodes CASGGNRVPYEQYF.

This chain links TRBV9 with TRBJ1-1; TRBD1 agrees at 11 bases. The CDR3 runs to 14 residues. V lost 4 bases to trimming and J lost 11 bases; unmatched junction nucleotides: 10. CDR1 and CDR2 from the germline V gene are SGDLS and YYNGEE. The CDR3 reads CASSSRDRGVEAFF. CDR3 coding DNA: TGTGCCAGCAGCTCCCGGGACAGGGGGGTGGAGGCTTTCTTT. The variable domain in full, with the rest retrieved from reference TRBV9 and TRBJ1-1, is DSGVTQTPKHLITATGQRVTLRCSPRSGDLSVYWYQQSLDQGLQFLIQYYNGEERAKGNILERFSAQQFPDLHSELNLSSLELGDSALYFCASSSRDRGVEAFFGQGTRLTVV.

This clone was counted a few times. V gene TRBV7-2 combines with J gene TRBJ1-1; D is undetermined. From germline, CDR1 is SGHTA and CDR2 FQGNSA. V lost 1 base and J 5 bases, leaving 14 bases between the germline ends. The CDR3 is 15 residues long. The CDR3 DNA reads as TGTGCCAGCAGCTTAGGTATGGGAGGAACAACTGAAGCTTTCTTT. It encodes CASSLGMGGTTEAFF.

The rearrangement joins TRBV12-5 to TRBJ2-2, with D unresolved. Trimming stripped 7 bases from V and 2 bases from J, with 11 bases between. The CDR3 spans 14 residues. Germline-derived CDR1 and CDR2 are LGHNT and FRNRAP. Written as DNA, the CDR3 is TGTGCTAGTGCTGAGACGGTTAACACCGGGGAGCTGTTTTTT. Residues: CASAETVNTGELFF.

The V gene is TRBV10-1, the J gene TRBJ2-3; D perhaps matches TRBD1 (5 bases). The V gene lost 3 bases and the J gene lost 5 bases, with 9 bases spanning the gap. Germline V gene sequence: CDR1 WNHNN, CDR2 SYGVQD (reference sequence). The CDR3 contains 13 residues. In nucleotides, the CDR3 is TGCGCCAGCAGTGACAGGGTGGAAGATACGCAGTATTTT. This codes for CASSDRVEDTQYF.

The CDR3 loop reads CASSLGGPTGELFF. The CDR3 bases are TGTGCCAGCAGCTTAGGGGGACCGACCGGGGAGCTGTTTTTT. The gene calls are TRBV13 and TRBJ2-2; perhaps D is TRBD1 or TRBD2 (5 bases each). V shed 0 bases and J shed 5 bases, with 7 bases lying between them. Germline lookup yields CDR1 PRHDT and CDR2 FYEKMQ (reference sequence). This CDR3 is 14 amino acids long. Supplemented by reference TRBV13 and TRBJ2-2, the full variable domain reads AAGVIQSPRHLIKEKRETATLKCYPIPRHDTVYWYQQGPGQDPQFLISFYEKMQSDKGSIPDRFSAQQFSDYHSELNMSSLELGDSALYFCASSLGGPTGELFFGEGSRLTVL.

The chain joins TRBV19 to TRBJ1-6, with D possibly matching TRBD1 (5 bases). Germline CDR1 LNHDA, CDR2 SQIVND (reference sequence). CDR3 length: 14 amino acids. Between the trimmed V and J ends, which lost 3 bases and 8 bases, there was a span of 11 bases. CDR3 amino acids: CASSIGDGDSPLHF. The CDR3 bases are TGTGCCAGTAGTATTGGGGACGGTGATTCACCCCTCCACTTT.

The V call is TRBV11-2, the J call TRBJ1-1, with 8 nucleotides matching TRBD1. This CDR3 spans 15 amino acids. V lost 5 bases, J lost 1 base, and 6 bases stayed unmatched. Germline CDR1 is SGHAT and CDR2 is FQNNGV. The DNA for the CDR3 is TGTGCCAGCAGCCCGGACAGGGCGAAGAACACTGAAGCTTTCTTT. Amino acid sequence: CASSPDRAKNTEAFF.

This sequence joins TRBV5-6 and TRBJ2-5, with D perhaps TRBD1 (7 bases). V was clipped by 0 bases and J by 4 bases, with 13 bases between them. Germline values: CDR1 SGHDT, CDR2 YYEEEE. The CDR3 sequence is 15 residues long. Here the CDR3 DNA reads TGTGCCAGCAGCTTGGAGGGGGCGGGGTCAGAGACCCAGTACTTC. Translation gives CASSLEGAGSETQYF.

The chain combines TRBV9 with TRBJ2-7, with unresolved D. The V end was cut by 0 bases, the J end by 5 bases, with 9 bases between. CDR3 length: 13 residues. CDR1 is SGDLS, CDR2 YYNGEE, per germline. The chain's CDR3 is CASSVDSYDEQYF. DNA of the CDR3: TGTGCCAGCAGCGTAGACAGCTACGACGAGCAGTACTTC.

J is TRBJ1-2 and V is TRBV10-3; D is perhaps TRBD1 (6 bases). V lost 10 bases to trimming and J lost 6 bases, with 15 bases between them. Germline V gene data show CDR1 as ENHRY and CDR2 as SYGVKD. This CDR3 contains 12 residues. CDR3 sequence: CATTGGGDGYTF. CDR3 sequence (DNA): TGTGCCACCACGGGAGGGGGAGATGGCTACACCTTC.

The rearrangement links TRBV19 to TRBJ1-5, with 10 positions matching TRBD1. V dropped 7 bases and J dropped 6; count of bases not matched to a gene: 3. The CDR3 covers 13 residues. The germline gives CDR1 LNHDA, CDR2 SQIVND (reference sequence). CDR3 amino acids: CASIGQGGQPQHF. The CDR3 DNA is TGTGCCAGTATAGGACAGGGGGGTCAGCCCCAGCATTTT.

CDR3 protein: CASSQEWVTDTQYF. The DNA of the CDR3 is TGTGCCAGCAGCCAAGAGTGGGTGACAGATACGCAGTATTTT. The gene calls are TRBV27 and TRBJ2-3; no clear D gene. V shed 6 bases and J shed 3 bases, with 13 bases lying between them. The CDR3 is made up of 14 amino acids. Germline CDR1 reads MNHEY; CDR2 reads SMNVEV (reference sequence).

V usage is TRBV2 and J usage is TRBJ2-1; the match to TRBD1 covers 7 bases. In germline, CDR1 is SNHLY, CDR2 FYNNEI. The CDR3 has 11 residues. V trimming: 6 bases; J trimming: 12 bases; junction bases outside the gene matches: 5. CDR3 DNA: TGTGCCAGCAGACAGGGGACGGGGCAGTTCTTC. Its translation is CASRQGTGQFF.